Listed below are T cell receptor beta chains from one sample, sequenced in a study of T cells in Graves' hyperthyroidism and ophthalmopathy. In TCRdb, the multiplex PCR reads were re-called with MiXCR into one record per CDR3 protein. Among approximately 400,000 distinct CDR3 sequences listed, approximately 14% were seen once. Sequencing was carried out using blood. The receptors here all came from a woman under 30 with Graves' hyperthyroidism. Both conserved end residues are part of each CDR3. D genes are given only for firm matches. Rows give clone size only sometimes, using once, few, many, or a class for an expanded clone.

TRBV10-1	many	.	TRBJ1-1	TGCGCCAGCCCGACTTTCGGACCAAGAAATTGTCAGACTGAAGCTTTCTTT	CASPTFGPRNCQTEAFF
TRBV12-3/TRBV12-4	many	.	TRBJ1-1	TGTGCCAGCAGCCGAACCGGGGGGTTGAACACTGAAGCTTTCTTT	CASSRTGGLNTEAFF
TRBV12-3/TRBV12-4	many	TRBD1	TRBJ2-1	TGTGCCAGCAGTTTCGGGACAGGGGGGAATGGGCGCTACAATGAGCAGTTCTTC	CASSFGTGGNGRYNEQFF
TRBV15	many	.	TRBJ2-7	TGTGCCACCAGCAGAGATGGGCCCCTTACGGGACCCCCCTCCTACGAGCAGTACTTC	CATSRDGPLTGPPSYEQYF
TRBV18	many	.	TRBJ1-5	TGTGCCAGCTCACCAGATTCAGACCAGCCCCAGCATTTT	CASSPDSDQPQHF
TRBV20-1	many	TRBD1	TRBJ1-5	TGCAGTGCGAAGGAGGGGGCTCAGCCCCAGCATTTT	CSAKEGAQPQHF
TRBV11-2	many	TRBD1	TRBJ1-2	TGTGCCAGCAGCTCCCGGAGGGACAGGGGCTATGGCTACACCTTC	CASSSRRDRGYGYTF
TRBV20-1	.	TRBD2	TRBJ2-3	TGCAGTGCTATCCGGCTAGCGGGGAACACAGATACGCAGTATTTT	CSAIRLAGNTDTQYF
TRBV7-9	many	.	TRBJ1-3	TGTGCCAGCAGCTCCGACGGAGGTTGGGATACTCACCCCTCTGGAAACACCATATATTTT	CASSSDGGWDTHPSGNTIYF
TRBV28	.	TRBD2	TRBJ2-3	TGTGCCAGCAAATCTCCCGGACTAGCGGGAGTCACAGATACGCAGTATTTT	CASKSPGLAGVTDTQYF
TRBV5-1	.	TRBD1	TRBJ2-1	TGCGCCAGCAGCCCTTGGACAGGGGAAGGGAATGAGCAGTTCTTC	CASSPWTGEGNEQFF
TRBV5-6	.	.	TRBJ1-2	TGTGCCAGCAGCTTGGACAGCGGGGCAGGGAACTATGGCTACACCTTC	CASSLDSGAGNYGYTF
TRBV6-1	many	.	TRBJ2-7	TGTGCCAGCAGTGAACGGGCAGGAGGGCCCTACGAGCAGTACTTC	CASSERAGGPYEQYF
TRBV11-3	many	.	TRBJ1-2	TGTGCCAGCAGCTTATCCCCCCTGGCAGATCCCTATGGCTACACCTTC	CASSLSPLADPYGYTF
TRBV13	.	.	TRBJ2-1	TGTGCCAGCAGCTTAGGCAGCCTGGGCGACAATGAGCAGTTCTTC	CASSLGSLGDNEQFF
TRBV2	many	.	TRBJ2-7	TGTGCCAGCAGGGAACAGGATTCCTACGAGCAGTACTTC	CASREQDSYEQYF
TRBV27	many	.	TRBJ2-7	TGTGCCAGCAGTTTATCGGGTCCCGCGCTCTCCTACGAGCAGTACTTC	CASSLSGPALSYEQYF
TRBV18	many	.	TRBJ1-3	TGTGCCAGCTCACCCCGCGGAAGCCTCTCTGGAAACACCATATATTTT	CASSPRGSLSGNTIYF
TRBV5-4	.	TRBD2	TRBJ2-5	TGTGCCAGCAGCCGGCTGGCTAGCGGGAATTCGGGGACCCAGTACTTC	CASSRLASGNSGTQYF
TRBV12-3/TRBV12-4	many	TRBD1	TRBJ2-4	TGTGCCAGCAGTAAGACAGGGGCCGGCAAAAACATTCAGTACTTC	CASSKTGAGKNIQYF
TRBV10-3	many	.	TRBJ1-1	TGTGCCATCAGTGATACCCTAGGGGCTGAAGCTTTCTTT	CAISDTLGAEAFF
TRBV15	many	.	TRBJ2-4	TGTGCCACCAGCAGAGATTTTGGGGAAGGAGGCATTCAGTACTTC	CATSRDFGEGGIQYF
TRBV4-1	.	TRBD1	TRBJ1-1	TGCGCCAGCGCTCAGGGGGGGTGGCACACTGAAGCTTTCTTT	CASAQGGWHTEAFF
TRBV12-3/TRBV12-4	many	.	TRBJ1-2	TGTGCCAGCAGTTCGAACCTTCGTGGGGGCGGCGGCTACACCTTC	CASSSNLRGGGGYTF
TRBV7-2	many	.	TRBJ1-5	TGTGCCAGCAACCCGGGACGGTTTAGCAATCAGCCCCAGCATTTT	CASNPGRFSNQPQHF
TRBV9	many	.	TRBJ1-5	TGTGCCAGCAGCGTAGCAGGGTTTGGACAGCCCCAGCATTTT	CASSVAGFGQPQHF
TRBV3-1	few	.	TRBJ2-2	TGTGCCAGCAGCCAAGATGGGGGGGGGCCCACCGGGGAGCTGTTTTTT	CASSQDGGGPTGELFF
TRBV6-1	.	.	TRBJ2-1	TGTGCCAGCAGGGCATTGAAGGGGTGCTCCTACAATGAGCAGTTCTTC	CASRALKGCSYNEQFF
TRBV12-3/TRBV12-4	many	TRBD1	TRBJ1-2	TGTGCCAGCAGTTGGGGACAGGGGTCAAACTATGGCTACACCTTC	CASSWGQGSNYGYTF
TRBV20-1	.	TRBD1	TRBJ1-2	TGCAGTGCTAAGACCGGGACAGGGTTGGGCTACACCTTC	CSAKTGTGLGYTF
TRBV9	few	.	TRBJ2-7	TGTGCCAGCAGCGTAGGAGGGGTCGGCGGTTCCTACGAGCAGTACTTC	CASSVGGVGGSYEQYF
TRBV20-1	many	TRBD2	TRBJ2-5	TGCAGTGCTAGAGTAGGAGTAGCGGGAGCCTACTACCAAGAGACCCAGTACTTC	CSARVGVAGAYYQETQYF
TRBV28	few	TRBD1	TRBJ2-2	TGTGCCAGCACTTTGGACAGGGCATTATTCGGGGAGCTGTTTTTT	CASTLDRALFGELFF
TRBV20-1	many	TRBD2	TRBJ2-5	TGCAGTGCCCGTTTGACTAGCGGGGTGTGGGAGACCCAGTACTTC	CSARLTSGVWETQYF
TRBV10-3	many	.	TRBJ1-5	TGTGCCATCTCGCCAGGGCCTAGCAATCAGCCCCAGCATTTT	CAISPGPSNQPQHF
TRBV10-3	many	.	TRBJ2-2	TGTGCCATCAGTGGTCAAGGGGGCGGGGAGCTGTTTTTT	CAISGQGGGELFF
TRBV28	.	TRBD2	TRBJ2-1	TGTGCCAGCAGTCTAGGGGAACTAGCGGGGCCGAGCTCCTACAATGAGCAGTTCTTC	CASSLGELAGPSSYNEQFF
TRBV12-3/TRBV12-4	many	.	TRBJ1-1	TGTGCCAGCAGTTTAAGGGGGGGCGCGGAGAACACTGAAGCTTTCTTT	CASSLRGGAENTEAFF
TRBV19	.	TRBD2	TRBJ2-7	TGTGCCAGTAGTTCTGGGACTAGCGGGAGGGCAAGGTACGAGCAGTACTTC	CASSSGTSGRARYEQYF
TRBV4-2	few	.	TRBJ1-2	TGTGCCAGCAGCCAAGGAACCTGGGTCGGCCCAACGGAGGGCTACACCTTC	CASSQGTWVGPTEGYTF
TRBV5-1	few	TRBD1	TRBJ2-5	TGCGCCAGCAGCTTGGACAGGGGGCCACGAGAGACCCAGTACTTC	CASSLDRGPRETQYF
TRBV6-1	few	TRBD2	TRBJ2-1	TGTGCCAGCAGTGCCACATGGCGGGGGATTTACAATGAGCAGTTCTTC	CASSATWRGIYNEQFF
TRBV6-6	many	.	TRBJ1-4	TGTGCCAGCAGTTACTCAGGAGGCCCCAATGAAAAACTGTTTTTT	CASSYSGGPNEKLFF
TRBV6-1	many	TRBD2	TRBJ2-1	TGTGCCAGCATCCAACTAGCGGGAGGTGGAGAGCAGTTCTTC	CASIQLAGGGEQFF
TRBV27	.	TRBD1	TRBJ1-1	TGTGCCAGCAGACTTCAGGGGGTCCACGGTGAAGCTTTCTTT	CASRLQGVHGEAFF
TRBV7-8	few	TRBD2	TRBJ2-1	TGTGCCAGCAGCTCCCTCGGCGGGGGAACCTACAATGAGCAGTTCTTC	CASSSLGGGTYNEQFF
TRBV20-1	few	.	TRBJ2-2	TGCAGTGCTAGAGATCAGGGGAGGTCGAGGGACACCGGGGAGCTGTTTTTT	CSARDQGRSRDTGELFF
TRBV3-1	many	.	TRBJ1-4	TGTGCCAGCAGCCCAGGACAGAAAAAACTGTTTTTT	CASSPGQKKLFF
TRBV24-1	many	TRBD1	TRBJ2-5	TGTGCCACCAGTGATCGGACAGGGGGCCGATTGCAAGAGACCCAGTACTTC	CATSDRTGGRLQETQYF
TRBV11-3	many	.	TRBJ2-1	TGTGCCAGCACCAACCCTTCAGAGGAGACTAAGAGCAATGAGCAGTTCTTC	CASTNPSEETKSNEQFF
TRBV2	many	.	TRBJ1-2	TGTGCCAGCAGTGACGGGCAGAACTATGGCTACACCTTC	CASSDGQNYGYTF
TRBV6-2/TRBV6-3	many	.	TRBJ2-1	TGTGCCAGCAGTTCATACACTGACTCCTACAATGAGCAGTTCTTC	CASSSYTDSYNEQFF
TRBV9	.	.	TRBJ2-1	TGTGCCAGCAGCGTAGGGGGGGGGCCCTACAATGAGCAGTTCTTC	CASSVGGGPYNEQFF
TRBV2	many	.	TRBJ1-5	TGTGCCAGCAGTGAAGCGGGGACGAGATATAGCAATCAGCCCCAGCATTTT	CASSEAGTRYSNQPQHF
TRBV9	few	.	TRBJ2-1	TGTGCCAGCAGCGTAGCTACGCTGAATGAGCAGTTCTTC	CASSVATLNEQFF
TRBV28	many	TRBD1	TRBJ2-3	TGTGCCAGCAGTTTCGGACAGGGCGCAGATACGCAGTATTTT	CASSFGQGADTQYF
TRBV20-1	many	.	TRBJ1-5	TGCAGTGCTAGAGATGCTTGGAGCAATCAGCCCCAGCATTTT	CSARDAWSNQPQHF
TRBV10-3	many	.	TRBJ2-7	TGTGCCATCAGGATAGCGGCAAGTTACGAGCAGTACTTC	CAIRIAASYEQYF
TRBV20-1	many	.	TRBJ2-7	TGCAGTGCTAGCGCTAGCAGCTACGAGCAGTACTTC	CSASASSYEQYF